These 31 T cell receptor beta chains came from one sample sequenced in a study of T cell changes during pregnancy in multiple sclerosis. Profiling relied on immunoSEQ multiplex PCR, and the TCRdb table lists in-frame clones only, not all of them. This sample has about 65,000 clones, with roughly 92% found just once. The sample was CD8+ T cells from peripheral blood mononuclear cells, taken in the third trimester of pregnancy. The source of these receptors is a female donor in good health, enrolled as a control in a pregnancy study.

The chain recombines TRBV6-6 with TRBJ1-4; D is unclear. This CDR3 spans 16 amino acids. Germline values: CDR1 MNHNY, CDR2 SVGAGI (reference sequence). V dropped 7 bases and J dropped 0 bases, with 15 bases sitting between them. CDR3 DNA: TGTGCCAGCACCCAAGGAGGGTTTGCAACTAATGAAAAACTGTTTTTT. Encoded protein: CASTQGGFATNEKLFF.

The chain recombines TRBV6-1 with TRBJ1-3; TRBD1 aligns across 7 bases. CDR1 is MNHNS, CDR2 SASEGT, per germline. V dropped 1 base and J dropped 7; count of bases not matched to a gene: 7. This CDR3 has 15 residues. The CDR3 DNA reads TGTGCCAGCAGTGAAGACAGGGGTTTGGCGAACACCATATATTTT. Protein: CASSEDRGLANTIYF.

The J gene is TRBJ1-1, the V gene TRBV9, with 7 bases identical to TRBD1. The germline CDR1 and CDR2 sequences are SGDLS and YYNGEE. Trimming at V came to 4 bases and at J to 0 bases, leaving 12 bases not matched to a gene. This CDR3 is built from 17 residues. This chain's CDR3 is CASSPTGFSGMNTEAFF. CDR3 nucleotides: TGTGCCAGCAGCCCGACAGGGTTTTCGGGCATGAACACTGAAGCTTTCTTT. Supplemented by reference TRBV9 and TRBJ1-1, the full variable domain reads DSGVTQTPKHLITATGQRVTLRCSPRSGDLSVYWYQQSLDQGLQFLIQYYNGEERAKGNILERFSAQQFPDLHSELNLSSLELGDSALYFCASSPTGFSGMNTEAFFGQGTRLTVV.

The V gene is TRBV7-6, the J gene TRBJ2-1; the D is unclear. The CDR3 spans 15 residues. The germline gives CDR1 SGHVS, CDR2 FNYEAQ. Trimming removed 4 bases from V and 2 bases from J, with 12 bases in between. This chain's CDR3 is CASSSTMTPYNEQFF. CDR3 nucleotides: TGTGCCAGCAGCTCAACGATGACACCCTACAATGAGCAGTTCTTC.

The CDR3 coding sequence is TGTGCCAGCAGGGGGGCCCAGGGAGGGACCTATGGCTACACCTTC. Encoded protein: CASRGAQGGTYGYTF. The chain recombines TRBV5-6 with TRBJ1-2, with a tentative D call TRBD1 (6 bases). V was clipped by 5 bases and J by 4 bases, with 18 bases between them. The CDR3 is made up of 15 amino acids. Germline CDR1 reads SGHDT; CDR2 reads YYEEEE.

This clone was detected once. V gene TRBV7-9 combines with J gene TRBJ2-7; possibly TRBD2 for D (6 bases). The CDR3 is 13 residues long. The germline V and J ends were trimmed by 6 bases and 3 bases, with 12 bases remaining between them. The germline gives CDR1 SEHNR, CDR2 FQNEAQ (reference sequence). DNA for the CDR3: TGTGCCAGCAGGGACTGGGGGGTCTACGAGCAGTACTTC. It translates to CASRDWGVYEQYF.

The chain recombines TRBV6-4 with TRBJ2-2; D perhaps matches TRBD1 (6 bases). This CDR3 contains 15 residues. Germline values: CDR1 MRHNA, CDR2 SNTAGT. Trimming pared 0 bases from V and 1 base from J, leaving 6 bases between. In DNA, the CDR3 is TGTGCCAGCAGTGACTCGGGACAGAACACCGGGGAGCTGTTTTTT. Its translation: CASSDSGQNTGELFF.

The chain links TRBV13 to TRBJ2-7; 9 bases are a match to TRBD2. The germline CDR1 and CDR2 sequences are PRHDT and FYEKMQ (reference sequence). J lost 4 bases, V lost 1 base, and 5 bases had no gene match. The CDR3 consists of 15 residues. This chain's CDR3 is CASSLDSGGTYEQYF. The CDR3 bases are TGTGCCAGCAGCTTAGATAGCGGGGGCACTTACGAGCAGTACTTC.

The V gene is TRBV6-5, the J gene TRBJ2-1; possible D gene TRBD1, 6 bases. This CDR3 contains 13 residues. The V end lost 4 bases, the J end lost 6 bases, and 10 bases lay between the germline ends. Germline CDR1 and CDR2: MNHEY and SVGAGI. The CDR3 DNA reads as TGTGCCAGCAGTTCCTGGGACATCAATGAGCAGTTCTTC. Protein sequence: CASSSWDINEQFF.

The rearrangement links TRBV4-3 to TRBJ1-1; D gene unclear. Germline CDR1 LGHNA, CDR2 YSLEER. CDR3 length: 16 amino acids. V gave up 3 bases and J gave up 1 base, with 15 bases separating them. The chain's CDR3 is CASSQVLGSRNTEAFF. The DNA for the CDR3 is TGCGCCAGCAGCCAGGTTCTCGGGTCGCGGAACACTGAAGCTTTCTTT.

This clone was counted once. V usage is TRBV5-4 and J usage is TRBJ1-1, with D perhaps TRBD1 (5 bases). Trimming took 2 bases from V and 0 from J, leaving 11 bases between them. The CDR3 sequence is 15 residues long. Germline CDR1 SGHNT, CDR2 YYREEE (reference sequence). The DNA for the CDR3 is TGTGCCAGCAGCTTTTGGGCAGGGATGAACACTGAAGCTTTCTTT. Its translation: CASSFWAGMNTEAFF.

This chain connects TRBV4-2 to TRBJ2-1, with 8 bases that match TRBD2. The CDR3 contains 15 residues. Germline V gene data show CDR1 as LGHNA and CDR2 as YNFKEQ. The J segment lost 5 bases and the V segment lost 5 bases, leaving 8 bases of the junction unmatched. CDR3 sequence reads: CASSAAGGPNNEQFF. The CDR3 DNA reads TGTGCCAGCAGCGCCGCGGGGGGACCTAACAATGAGCAGTTCTTC.

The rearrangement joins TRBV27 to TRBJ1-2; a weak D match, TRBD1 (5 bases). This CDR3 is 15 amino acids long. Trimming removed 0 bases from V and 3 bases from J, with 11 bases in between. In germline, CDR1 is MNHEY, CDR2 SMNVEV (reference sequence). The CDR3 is CASSLSPGMDYGYTF. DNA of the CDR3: TGTGCCAGCAGTTTATCGCCAGGGATGGACTATGGCTACACCTTC.

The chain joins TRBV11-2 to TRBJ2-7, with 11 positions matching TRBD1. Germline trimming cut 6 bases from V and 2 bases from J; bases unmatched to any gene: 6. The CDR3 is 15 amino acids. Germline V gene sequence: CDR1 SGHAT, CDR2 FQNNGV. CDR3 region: CASSWDRGATYEQYF. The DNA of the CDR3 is TGTGCCAGCAGTTGGGACAGGGGGGCCACCTACGAGCAGTACTTC.

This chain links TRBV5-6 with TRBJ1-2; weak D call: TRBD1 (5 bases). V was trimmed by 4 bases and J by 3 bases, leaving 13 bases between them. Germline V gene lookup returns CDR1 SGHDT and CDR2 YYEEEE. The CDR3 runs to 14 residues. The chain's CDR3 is CASSGSQGDYGYTF. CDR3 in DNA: TGTGCCAGCAGCGGAAGTCAGGGCGACTATGGCTACACCTTC.

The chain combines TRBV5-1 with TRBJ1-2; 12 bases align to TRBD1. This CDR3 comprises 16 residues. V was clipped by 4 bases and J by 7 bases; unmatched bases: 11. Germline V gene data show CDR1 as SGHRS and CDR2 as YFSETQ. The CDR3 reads CASSQGTGGSFFGYTF. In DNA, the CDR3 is TGCGCCAGCAGCCAAGGGACAGGGGGCAGTTTTTTTGGCTACACCTTC.

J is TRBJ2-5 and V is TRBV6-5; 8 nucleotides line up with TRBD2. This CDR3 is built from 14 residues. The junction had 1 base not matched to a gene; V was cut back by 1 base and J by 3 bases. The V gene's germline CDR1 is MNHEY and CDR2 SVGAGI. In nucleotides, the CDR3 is TGTGCCAGCAGTTACTTCGGGAGGGAAGAGACCCAGTACTTC. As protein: CASSYFGREETQYF.

The CDR3 here is CSTHGVTDTQYF. The CDR3 region has the DNA TGCAGCACTCACGGGGTCACAGATACGCAGTATTTT. V and J are TRBV29-1 and TRBJ2-3; D possibly corresponds to TRBD2 (5 bases). The CDR3 sequence is 12 residues long. The ends were cut back, 8 bases at V and 2 bases at J, with 11 bases in the middle. Per germline, CDR1 SQVTM and CDR2 ANQGSEA.

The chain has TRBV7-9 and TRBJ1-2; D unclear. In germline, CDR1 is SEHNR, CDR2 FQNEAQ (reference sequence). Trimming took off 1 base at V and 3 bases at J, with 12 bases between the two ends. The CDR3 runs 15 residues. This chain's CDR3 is CASSLGGGQDYGYTF. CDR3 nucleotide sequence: TGTGCCAGCAGCTTAGGGGGAGGTCAGGACTATGGCTACACCTTC.

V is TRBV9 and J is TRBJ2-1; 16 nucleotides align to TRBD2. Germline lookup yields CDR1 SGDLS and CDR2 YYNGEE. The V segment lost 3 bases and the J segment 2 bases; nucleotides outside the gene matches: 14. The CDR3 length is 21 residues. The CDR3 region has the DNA TGTGCCAGCAGCGCAGCCGGGACTAGCGGGGGGGCCTCGGGGCCCTACAATGAGCAGTTCTTC. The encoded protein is CASSAAGTSGGASGPYNEQFF.

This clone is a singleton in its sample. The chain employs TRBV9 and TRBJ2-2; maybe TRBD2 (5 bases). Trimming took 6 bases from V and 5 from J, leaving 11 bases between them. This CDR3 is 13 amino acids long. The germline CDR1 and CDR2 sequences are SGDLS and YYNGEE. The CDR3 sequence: CASTLSGTGELFF. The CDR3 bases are TGTGCCAGCACCCTATCGGGAACCGGGGAGCTGTTTTTT.

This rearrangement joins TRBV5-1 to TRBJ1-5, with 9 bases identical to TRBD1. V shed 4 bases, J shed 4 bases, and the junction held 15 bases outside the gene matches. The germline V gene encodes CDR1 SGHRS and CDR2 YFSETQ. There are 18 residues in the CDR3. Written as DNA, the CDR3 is TGCGCCAGCAGCCCAGGGGACAGGGAAGTTCGGGAAAATCAGCCCCAGCATTTT. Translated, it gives CASSPGDREVRENQPQHF.

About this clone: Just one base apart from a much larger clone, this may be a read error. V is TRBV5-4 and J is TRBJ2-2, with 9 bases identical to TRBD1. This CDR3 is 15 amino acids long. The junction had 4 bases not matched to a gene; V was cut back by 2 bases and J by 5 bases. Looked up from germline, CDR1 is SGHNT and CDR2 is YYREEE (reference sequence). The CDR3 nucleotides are TGTGCCAGCAGCTTCGGGACAGGGAATACCGGGGAGCTGTTTTTT. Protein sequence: CASSFGTGNTGELFF. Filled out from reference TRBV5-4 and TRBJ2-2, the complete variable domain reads ETGVTQSPTHLIKTRGQQVTLRCSSQSGHNTVSWYQQALGQGPQFIFQYYREEENGRGNFPPRFSGLQFPNYSSELNVNALELDDSALYLCASSFGTGNTGELFFGEGSRLTVL.

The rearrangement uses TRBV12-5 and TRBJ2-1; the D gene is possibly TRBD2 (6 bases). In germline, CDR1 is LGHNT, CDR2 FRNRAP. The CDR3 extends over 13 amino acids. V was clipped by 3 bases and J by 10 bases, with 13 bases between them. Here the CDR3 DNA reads TGTGCTAGTGGTTTATCGTCGGGGGTCGAGCAGTTCTTC. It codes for CASGLSSGVEQFF. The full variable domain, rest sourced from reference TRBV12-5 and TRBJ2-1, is DARVTQTPRHKVTEMGQEVTMRCQPILGHNTVFWYRQTMMQGLELLAYFRNRAPLDDSGMPKDRFSAEMPDATLATLKIQPSEPRDSAVYFCASGLSSGVEQFFGPGTRLTVL.

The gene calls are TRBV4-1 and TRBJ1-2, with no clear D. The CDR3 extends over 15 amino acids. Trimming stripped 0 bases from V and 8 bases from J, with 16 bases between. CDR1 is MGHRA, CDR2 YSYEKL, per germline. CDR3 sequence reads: CASSQDLTLSTGYTF. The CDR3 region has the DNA TGCGCCAGCAGCCAAGATCTGACTTTGAGCACCGGCTACACCTTC.

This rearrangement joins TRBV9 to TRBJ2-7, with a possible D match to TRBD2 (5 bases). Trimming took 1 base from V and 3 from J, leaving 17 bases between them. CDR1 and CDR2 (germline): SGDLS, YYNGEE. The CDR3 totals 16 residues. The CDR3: CASSVSPDSLVYEQYF. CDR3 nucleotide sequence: TGTGCCAGCAGCGTATCCCCGGACTCCTTAGTCTACGAGCAGTACTTC.

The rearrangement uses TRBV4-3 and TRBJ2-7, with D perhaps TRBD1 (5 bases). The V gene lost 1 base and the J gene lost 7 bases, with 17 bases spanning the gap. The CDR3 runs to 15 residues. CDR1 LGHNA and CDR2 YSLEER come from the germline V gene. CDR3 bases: TGCGCCAGCAGCCAAGCTAGGACACACTCTTGGGAGCAGTACTTC. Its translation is CASSQARTHSWEQYF.

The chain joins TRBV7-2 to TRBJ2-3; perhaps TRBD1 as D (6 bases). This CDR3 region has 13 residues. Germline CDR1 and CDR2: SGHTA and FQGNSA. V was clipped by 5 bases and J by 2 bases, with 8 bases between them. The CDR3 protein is CASSGDNTDTQYF. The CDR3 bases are TGTGCCAGCAGCGGGGACAACACAGATACGCAGTATTTT. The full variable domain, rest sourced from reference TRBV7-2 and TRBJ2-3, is GAGVSQSPSNKVTEKGKDVELRCDPISGHTALYWYRQSLGQGLEFLIYFQGNSAPDKSGLPSDRFSAERTGGSVSTLTIQRTQQEDSAVYLCASSGDNTDTQYFGPGTRLTVL.

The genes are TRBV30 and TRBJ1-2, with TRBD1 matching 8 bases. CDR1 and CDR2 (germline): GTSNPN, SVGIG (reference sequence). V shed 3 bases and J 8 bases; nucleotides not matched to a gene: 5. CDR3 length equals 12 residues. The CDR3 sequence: CAWSPTGEGYTF. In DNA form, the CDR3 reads TGTGCCTGGAGCCCGACAGGGGAGGGCTACACCTTC.

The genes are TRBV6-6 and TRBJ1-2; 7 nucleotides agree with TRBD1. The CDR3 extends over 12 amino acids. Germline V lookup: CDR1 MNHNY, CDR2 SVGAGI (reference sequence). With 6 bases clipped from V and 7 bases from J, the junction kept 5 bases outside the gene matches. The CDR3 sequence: CASRTGVGGYTF. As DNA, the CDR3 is TGTGCCAGCAGAACAGGGGTGGGTGGCTACACCTTC.

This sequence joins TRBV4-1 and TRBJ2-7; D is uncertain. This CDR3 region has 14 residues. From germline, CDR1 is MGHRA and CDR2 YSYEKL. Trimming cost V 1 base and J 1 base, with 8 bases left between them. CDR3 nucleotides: TGCGCCAGCAGCCAAGGTCGAGTTTCCTACGAGCAGTACTTC. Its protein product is CASSQGRVSYEQYF.